Listed below are T cell receptor beta chains from one sample, sequenced in a study of T-cell memory formation after mild COVID-19. TCRdb re-called the 5' RACE reads with MiXCR, one entry per CDR3 protein. The repertoire includes more than 300,000 distinct CDR3 sequences, less than 25% of them detected once, and 20% to 25% sits in the top ten. Sequences were obtained from PBMCs or a T cell subset sorted from them (not recorded which). The receptors were sampled from a man between 18 and 29 years old who had mild COVID-19 (a few samples of this study predate the infection). Cell type and time point are not known. Each CDR3 is given with its conserved first and last residue.

CASSLQGWGPQHF	TRBJ1-5	TRBV12-3/TRBV12-4
CSARHGTGELFF	TRBJ2-2	TRBV20-1
CASSSPRGYGANVLTF	TRBJ2-6	TRBV7-9
CASSLLGQGGRANEKLFF	TRBJ1-4	TRBV12-3/TRBV12-4
CASSLTSPLEEQYF	TRBJ2-7	TRBV5-1
CASSPSGGLDTQYF	TRBJ2-3	TRBV7-9
CSARSRGGVNEQFF	TRBJ2-1	TRBV20-1
CASSPRGAAKNIQYF	TRBJ2-4	TRBV12-3/TRBV12-4
CAIGGGSTDTQYF	TRBJ2-3	TRBV24-1
CASSLGLRGRDYGYTF	TRBJ1-2	TRBV12-3/TRBV12-4
CAISESRGAVDTQYF	TRBJ2-3	TRBV10-3